A single sample is the source of the 17 T cell receptor beta chains below, sequenced in a study of OX40 agonist ivuxolimab in advanced cancers. Here immunoSEQ multiplex PCR was the method, and the copy in TCRdb shows in-frame clones only, minus some. The sample shows approximately 10,000 clones, 70% to 90% of them seen only once. The sample was CD4+ or CD8+ T cells sorted from blood, taken in a trial of the OX40 agonist ivuxolimab. The receptors shown here come from an adult with an advanced solid tumor such as melanoma, head and neck, liver or kidney cancer.

In this sample, this clone turned up a few times. This CDR3 reads CSVEGARGYGYTF. CDR3 DNA: TGCAGCGTTGAAGGGGCCAGGGGTTATGGCTACACCTTC. This rearrangement joins TRBV29-1 to TRBJ1-2; possible D gene TRBD1, 6 bases. There are 13 residues in the CDR3. V lost 1 base and J lost 5, with 11 bases in between. The germline gives CDR1 SQVTM, CDR2 ANQGSEA.

The chain uses TRBV2 and TRBJ1-4; the match to TRBD1 covers 8 bases. Germline V gene data show CDR1 as SNHLY and CDR2 as FYNNEI. V was clipped by 3 bases and J by 0 bases; unmatched bases: 6. There are 17 residues in the CDR3. The CDR3 spells CASSDQGAKATNEKLFF. The CDR3 DNA reads TGTGCCAGCAGTGACCAGGGGGCGAAGGCAACTAATGAAAAACTGTTTTTT.

The J gene is TRBJ1-6, the V gene TRBV4-1; possibly TRBD1 for D (5 bases). Germline-derived CDR1 and CDR2 are MGHRA and YSYEKL. Trimming cost V 1 base and J 6 bases, with 13 bases left between them. The CDR3 covers 16 residues. The CDR3 sequence: CASSQAGGNLNSPLHF. In nucleotides, the CDR3 is TGCGCCAGCAGCCAAGCGGGGGGGAATCTTAATTCACCCCTCCACTTT.

The V call is TRBV6-5, the J call TRBJ2-7; 13 bases map to TRBD2. This CDR3 comprises 15 residues. V gave up 5 bases and J gave up 3 bases; unmatched junction bases: 4. Looked up from germline, CDR1 is MNHEY and CDR2 is SVGAGI. The CDR3 DNA follows: TGTGCCAGCAGTCCAACTAGCGGGGGGGTCTACGAGCAGTACTTC. It translates to CASSPTSGGVYEQYF.

The V and J genes are TRBV5-8 and TRBJ1-2, with 10 bases matching TRBD1. Germline CDR1 reads SGHTS; CDR2 reads YDEGEE. With 4 bases clipped from V and 4 bases from J, the junction kept 7 bases outside the gene matches. This CDR3 is built from 15 residues. CDR3 sequence reads: CASSVMGQGFYGYTF. CDR3 DNA: TGTGCCAGCAGCGTAATGGGACAGGGGTTCTATGGCTACACCTTC.

This chain connects TRBV7-3 to TRBJ2-1, with 8 bases aligning to TRBD2. CDR3 length: 15 amino acids. The junction had 5 bases not matched to a gene; V was cut back by 2 bases and J by 5 bases. CDR1 and CDR2 from the germline V gene are SGHTA and FQGTGA. CDR3 protein: CASSLQLAENNEQFF. CDR3 bases: TGTGCCAGCAGCTTACAACTAGCGGAGAACAATGAGCAGTTCTTC.

The gene calls are TRBV21-1 and TRBJ1-2; the table's D call, TRBD1, has no DNA check behind it. TRBV21-1 is marked as a pseudogene. The CDR3 length is 15 residues. CDR3 residues: CASSNGDRTSYGYTF. CDR3 DNA sequence: TGTGCCAGCAGCAACGGGGACAGGACATCCTATGGCTACACCTTC.

The chain employs TRBV7-9 and TRBJ2-3; D not certain. CDR3 length: 13 amino acids. Germline V CDR1 and CDR2: SEHNR, FQNEAQ (reference sequence). V was cut by 3 bases and J by 0 bases, with 4 bases left in between. In nucleotides, the CDR3 is TGTGCCAGCAGCTTGTTGAGCACAGATACGCAGTATTTT. This gives the protein CASSLLSTDTQYF.

J is TRBJ1-1 and V is TRBV11-3; TRBD1 matches at 7 bases. V lost 5 bases, J lost 1 base, and 10 bases stayed unmatched. This CDR3 is built from 16 residues. Germline-derived CDR1 and CDR2 are SGHNT and YENEEA. This CDR3 is CASSAPRGSKNTEAFF. The CDR3 DNA is TGTGCCAGCAGCGCCCCCAGGGGGTCTAAGAACACTGAAGCTTTCTTT.

The chain is built from TRBV30 and TRBJ1-2, with a possible D match to TRBD1 (5 bases). Trimming cost V 2 bases and J 5 bases, with 12 bases left between them. The CDR3 extends over 13 amino acids. Germline CDR1 GTSNPN, CDR2 SVGIG (reference sequence). CDR3 region: CAWSTPGGYGYTF. The CDR3 DNA follows: TGTGCCTGGAGTACACCCGGGGGTTATGGCTACACCTTC.

V and J are TRBV4-1 and TRBJ2-7; 8 bases line up with TRBD1. This CDR3 is built from 14 residues. V lost 4 bases to trimming and J lost 3 bases; unmatched junction nucleotides: 5. CDR1 is MGHRA, CDR2 YSYEKL, per germline. The CDR3 DNA is TGCGCCAGCAGCCCGACAGGGGCCGTCTACGAGCAGTACTTC. Encoded protein: CASSPTGAVYEQYF.

The rearrangement uses TRBV9 and TRBJ2-3; 10 bases are a match to TRBD2. The V gene's germline CDR1 is SGDLS and CDR2 YYNGEE. The CDR3 contains 16 residues. Losses at the gene ends were 3 bases for V and 1 base for J; bases not matched to a gene: 5. Written as DNA, the CDR3 is TGTGCCAGCAGCGCCCACGGGACTAGCGGCACAGATACGCAGTATTTT. Protein: CASSAHGTSGTDTQYF.

In DNA, the CDR3 is TGTGCCAGCTGGGCGGAGGGGACAGATACGCAGTATTTT. Amino acids: CASWAEGTDTQYF. V is TRBV6-1 and J is TRBJ2-3, with a possible D match to TRBD2 (6 bases). V shed 8 bases and J shed 3 bases, with 12 bases lying between them. Germline V gene data show CDR1 as MNHNS and CDR2 as SASEGT. This CDR3 is built from 13 residues.

The chain combines TRBV5-4 with TRBJ2-5; 7 bases match TRBD2. CDR1 SGHNT and CDR2 YYREEE come from the germline V gene (reference sequence). V was pared by 4 bases and J by 10 bases, with 10 bases of the junction left unmatched. The CDR3 loop spans 13 amino acids. The DNA for the CDR3 is TGTGCCAGCAGCCCGGGGGGTAGTATGGACCAGTACTTC. Translation gives CASSPGGSMDQYF.

CDR3 amino acids: CASSHKQGMGEQYF. The CDR3 DNA follows: TGCGCCAGCAGCCACAAACAGGGTATGGGCGAGCAGTACTTC. The rearrangement joins TRBV4-1 to TRBJ2-7; D is possibly TRBD1 (6 bases). CDR3 size: 14 residues. Trimming shortened V by 3 bases and J by 6 bases, and 15 bases separated the two germline ends. Germline lookup yields CDR1 MGHRA and CDR2 YSYEKL.

The chain carries TRBV12-5 and TRBJ2-5; 7 bases agree with TRBD2. Trimming removed 0 bases from V and 4 bases from J; junction bases left unmatched: 5. Germline CDR1 LGHNT, CDR2 FRNRAP. The CDR3 covers 15 residues. CDR3 region: CASGLVESGGETQYF. For the CDR3, the DNA is TGTGCTAGTGGTTTGGTAGAGTCGGGAGGAGAGACCCAGTACTTC. The variable domain in full, completed from reference TRBV12-5 and TRBJ2-5, reads DARVTQTPRHKVTEMGQEVTMRCQPILGHNTVFWYRQTMMQGLELLAYFRNRAPLDDSGMPKDRFSAEMPDATLATLKIQPSEPRDSAVYFCASGLVESGGETQYFGPGTRLLVL.

The DNA of the CDR3 is TGTGCCAGCAGCTCCCCCCCCGACGACCCCCAAGAGACCCAGTACTTC. Protein sequence: CASSSPPDDPQETQYF. The chain recombines TRBV7-2 with TRBJ2-5, with D unclear. From germline, CDR1 is SGHTA and CDR2 FQGNSA. The V end was cut by 4 bases, the J end by 1 base, with 16 bases between. This CDR3 region has 16 residues.